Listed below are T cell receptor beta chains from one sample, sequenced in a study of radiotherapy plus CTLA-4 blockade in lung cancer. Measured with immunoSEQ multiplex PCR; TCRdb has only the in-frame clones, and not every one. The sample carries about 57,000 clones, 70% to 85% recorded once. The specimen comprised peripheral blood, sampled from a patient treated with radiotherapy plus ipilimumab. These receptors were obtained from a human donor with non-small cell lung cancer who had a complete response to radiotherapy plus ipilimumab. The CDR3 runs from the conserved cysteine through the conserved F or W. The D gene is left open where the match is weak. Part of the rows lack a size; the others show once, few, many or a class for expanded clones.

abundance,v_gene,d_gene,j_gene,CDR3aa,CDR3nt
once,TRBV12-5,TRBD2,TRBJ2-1,CASGLVSGGGVEQFF,TGTGCTAGTGGTTTGGTATCGGGGGGGGGCGTGGAGCAGTTCTTC
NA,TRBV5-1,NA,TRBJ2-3,CASSRRGDADTQYF,TGCGCCAGCAGCAGGCGGGGAGACGCAGATACGCAGTATTTT
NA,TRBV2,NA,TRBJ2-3,CASSSQTNTQYF,TGTGCCAGCAGTTCACAGACAAATACGCAGTATTTT
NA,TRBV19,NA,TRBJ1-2,CASSMGEGHGEGYTF,TGTGCCAGTAGTATGGGAGAGGGCCACGGCGAAGGCTACACCTTC
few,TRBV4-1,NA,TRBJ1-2,CASSQVEGDYGYTF,TGCGCCAGCAGCCAAGTCGAAGGGGACTATGGCTACACCTTC
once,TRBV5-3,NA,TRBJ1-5,CARSLRGSNQPQHF,TGTGCCAGAAGCTTGAGAGGGAGCAATCAGCCCCAGCATTTT
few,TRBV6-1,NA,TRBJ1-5,CASSEQDNQPQHF,TGTGCCAGCAGTGAACAGGACAATCAGCCCCAGCATTTT
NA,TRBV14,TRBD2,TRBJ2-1,CASSQDWRFGAGGPYNEQFF,TGTGCCAGCAGCCAAGATTGGAGATTCGGGGCGGGAGGGCCGTACAATGAGCAGTTCTTC
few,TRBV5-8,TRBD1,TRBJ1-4,CASSLGAGTATTNEKLFF,TGTGCCAGCAGCTTGGGCGCAGGGACAGCTACAACTAATGAAAAACTGTTTTTT
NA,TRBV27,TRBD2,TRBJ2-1,CASSSPTSGTYNEQFF,TGTGCCAGCAGTTCCCCGACTAGCGGAACTTACAATGAGCAGTTCTTC
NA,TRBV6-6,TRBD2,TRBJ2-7,CASRRGTSGSYEQYF,TGTGCCAGCAGGCGCGGGACTAGCGGGTCCTACGAGCAGTACTTC
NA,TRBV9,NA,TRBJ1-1,CASSTQGQNTEAFF,TGTGCCAGCAGCACCCAGGGACAGAACACTGAAGCTTTCTTT
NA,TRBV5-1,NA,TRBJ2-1,CASSRKALHQGGLGNEQFF,TGCGCCAGCAGCCGAAAAGCTCTTCACCAGGGGGGCCTAGGGAATGAGCAGTTCTTC
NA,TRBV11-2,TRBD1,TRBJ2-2,CASSRNSGGATTGELFF,TGTGCCAGCAGCCGAAACTCAGGGGGCGCGACCACCGGGGAGCTGTTTTTT
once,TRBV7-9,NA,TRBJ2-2,CASSLSGNTGELFF,TGTGCCAGCAGCTTATCCGGTAACACCGGGGAGCTGTTTTTT
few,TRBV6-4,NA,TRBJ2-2,CASSDSRGGELFF,TGTGCCAGCAGTGACTCTCGGGGCGGGGAGCTGTTTTTT
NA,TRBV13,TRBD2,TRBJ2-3,CASSSDVTSGRVDTQYF,TGTGCCAGCAGCTCCGACGTGACTAGCGGGAGGGTGGATACGCAGTATTTT
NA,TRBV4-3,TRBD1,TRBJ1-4,CASSQDTDRAGGKLFF,TGCGCCAGCAGCCAAGATACGGACAGGGCGGGTGGAAAACTGTTTTTT
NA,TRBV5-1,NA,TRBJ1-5,CASSLAPGQPQHF,TGCGCCAGCAGCTTGGCCCCGGGTCAGCCCCAGCATTTT
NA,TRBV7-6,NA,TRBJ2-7,CASSRVYDRTSYEQYF,TGTGCCAGCAGCAGGGTTTACGACAGGACCTCCTACGAGCAGTACTTC
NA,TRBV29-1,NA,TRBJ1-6,CSVGEGVESPLHF,TGCAGCGTTGGGGAGGGTGTGGAATCACCCCTCCACTTT
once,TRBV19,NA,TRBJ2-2,CATDGRGQLKTGELFF,TGTGCCACCGATGGGCGGGGACAGCTTAAAACCGGGGAGCTGTTTTTT
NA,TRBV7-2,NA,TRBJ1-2,CASSFRQINYGYTF,TGTGCCAGCAGCTTTCGACAGATCAACTATGGCTACACCTTC
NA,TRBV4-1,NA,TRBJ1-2,CASSQEMSPYGYTF,TGCGCCAGCAGCCAAGAGATGAGTCCTTATGGCTACACCTTC
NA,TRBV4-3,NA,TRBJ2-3,CASSQESGAGGTQYF,TGCGCCAGCAGCCAAGAGTCGGGAGCAGGGGGTACGCAGTATTTT
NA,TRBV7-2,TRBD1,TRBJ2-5,CASSLESGGRETQYF,TGTGCCAGCAGCTTGGAATCAGGGGGCAGGGAGACCCAGTACTTC
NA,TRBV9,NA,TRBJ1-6,CASSGGGSRGNSPLHF,TGTGCCAGCAGCGGAGGAGGATCTCGGGGTAATTCACCCCTCCACTTT
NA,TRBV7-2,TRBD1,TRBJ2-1,CASSPRGQRNEQFF,TGTGCCAGCAGCCCCAGGGGACAGAGGAATGAGCAGTTCTTC
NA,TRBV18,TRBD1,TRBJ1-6,CASSPGTDLDSPLHF,TGTGCCAGCTCCCCCGGGACAGATTTAGATTCACCCCTCCACTTT
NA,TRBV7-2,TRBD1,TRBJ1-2,CASSRQGLVDGYTF,TGTGCCAGCAGCAGACAGGGCTTGGTCGATGGCTACACCTTC
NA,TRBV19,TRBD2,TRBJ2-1,CASSLGLANNNEQFF,TGTGCCAGTAGTTTGGGACTAGCGAACAACAATGAGCAGTTCTTC
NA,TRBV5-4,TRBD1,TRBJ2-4,CASSRNRQGPEYF,TGTGCCAGCAGCCGCAACCGACAGGGCCCAGAGTACTTC
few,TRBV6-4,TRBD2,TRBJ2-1,CASSDTSGSHEQFF,TGTGCCAGCAGTGACACTAGCGGGAGCCATGAGCAGTTCTTC
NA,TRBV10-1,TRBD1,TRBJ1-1,CASSERTGANTEAFF,TGCGCCAGCAGTGAACGGACAGGTGCTAACACTGAAGCTTTCTTT
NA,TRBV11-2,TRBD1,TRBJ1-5,CASSSGTGNQPQHF,TGTGCCAGCAGCTCCGGGACAGGCAATCAGCCCCAGCATTTT
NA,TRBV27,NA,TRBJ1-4,CASSFVPERNEKLFF,TGTGCCAGCAGTTTTGTCCCGGAGAGAAATGAAAAACTGTTTTTT
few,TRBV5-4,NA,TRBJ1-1,CASSRAGALNTEAFF,TGTGCCAGCAGCCGGGCGGGGGCCCTGAACACTGAAGCTTTCTTT
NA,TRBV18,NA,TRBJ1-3,CASSFATGQSGNTIYF,TGTGCCAGCTCCTTTGCTACGGGACAATCTGGAAACACCATATATTTT
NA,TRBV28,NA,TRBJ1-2,CASSYDQGYGYTF,TGTGCCAGCAGCTACGATCAGGGATATGGCTACACCTTC
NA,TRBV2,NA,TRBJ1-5,CASSITGTQPQHF,TGTGCCAGCAGCATTACAGGGACCCAGCCCCAGCATTTT
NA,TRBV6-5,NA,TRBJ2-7,CASSRNSLPYEQYF,TGTGCCAGCAGTAGAAACAGTCTCCCCTACGAGCAGTACTTC
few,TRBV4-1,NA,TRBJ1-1,CASRDRRKNTEAFF,TGCGCCAGCCGGGATCGACGGAAGAACACTGAAGCTTTCTTT
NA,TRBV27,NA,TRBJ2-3,CASTHTDTQYF,TGTGCCAGCACCCACACAGATACGCAGTATTTT
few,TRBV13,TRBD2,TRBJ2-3,CASSYPPGLTQYF,TGTGCCAGCAGCTACCCTCCGGGACTAACGCAGTATTTT
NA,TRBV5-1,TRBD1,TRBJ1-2,CASSARDRSFYGYTF,TGCGCCAGCAGCGCCCGGGACAGATCTTTTTATGGCTACACCTTC
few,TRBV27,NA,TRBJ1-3,CASRSMGALAGNTIYF,TGTGCCAGCAGGTCCATGGGGGCCTTGGCTGGAAACACCATATATTTT
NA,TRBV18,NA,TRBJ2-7,CASSNQQGRSSYEQYF,TGTGCCAGCTCCAATCAACAGGGCCGATCCAGTTACGAGCAGTACTTC
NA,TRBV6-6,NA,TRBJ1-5,CASSYHMGGVYQPQHF,TGTGCCAGCAGTTACCACATGGGGGGGGTTTATCAGCCCCAGCATTTT
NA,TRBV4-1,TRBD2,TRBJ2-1,CASSQSPSSGRSNEQFF,TGCGCCAGCAGCCAATCCCCCTCCAGCGGGAGGAGCAATGAGCAGTTCTTC
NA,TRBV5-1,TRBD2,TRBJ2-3,CASSLSSSGATDTQYF,TGCGCCAGCAGCTTATCCTCAAGCGGGGCGACAGATACGCAGTATTTT
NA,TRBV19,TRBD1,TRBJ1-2,CASSIKGTGYGYTF,TGTGCCAGTAGTATAAAAGGGACAGGGTATGGCTACACCTTC
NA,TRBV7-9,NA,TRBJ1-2,CASSFENYGYTF,TGTGCCAGCAGCTTCGAGAACTATGGCTACACCTTC
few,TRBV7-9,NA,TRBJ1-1,CASSEKTEAFF,TGTGCCAGCTCGGAGAAGACTGAAGCTTTCTTT
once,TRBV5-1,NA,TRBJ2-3,CASSSTRGHDTQYF,TGCGCCAGCAGCTCGACTAGGGGGCATGATACGCAGTATTTT
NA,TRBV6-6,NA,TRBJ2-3,CASSYGAGANTDTQYF,TGTGCCAGCAGTTACGGTGCAGGGGCTAACACAGATACGCAGTATTTT
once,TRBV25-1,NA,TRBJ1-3,CASSAQEQGSGNTIYF,TGTGCCAGCAGTGCCCAGGAGCAGGGCTCTGGAAACACCATATATTTT
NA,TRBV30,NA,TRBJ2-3,CAWSSSDTQYF,TGTGCCTGGAGTTCCTCAGATACGCAGTATTTT
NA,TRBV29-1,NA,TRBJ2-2,CSVEVPGISGELFF,TGCAGCGTTGAAGTTCCGGGAATAAGCGGGGAGCTGTTTTTT